The TCR beta chain under discussion was sequenced for a study of T cell responses to AZD1222 COVID-19 vaccine. Trimming took 0 bases from V and 4 from J, leaving 11 bases between them. Germline assignment: CDR1 SGHRS and CDR2 YFSETQ. The CDR3 extends over 15 amino acids. A single count supports this clone. Its antigen is not identified. Second-dose intervals near 4 or 12 weeks were combined. Clones were read by immunoSEQ multiplex PCR, and TCRdb kept only the in-frame ones, dropping some. The sample has approximately 52,000 clones, over 80% seen once. Study-wide results and caveats: In a largely white British group with more females than males, clonal diversity was possibly underestimated. Across spike, vaccine-associated CD4 TCRs were found, dominant at 160-218 and 743-854. Repertoires in all cases were sampled only once the peak T cell response had passed.

The chain recombines TRBV5-1 with TRBJ1-3; D possibly corresponds to TRBD1 (5 bases). This TCR was recovered from an adult who received the AZD1222 COVID-19 vaccine. This specimen was peripheral blood, taken 28 days after the second AZD1222 dose. CDR3 DNA sequence: TGCGCCAGCAGCTTGGAGGCAGGGTACGGAAACACCATATATTTT. Residues: CASSLEAGYGNTIYF.